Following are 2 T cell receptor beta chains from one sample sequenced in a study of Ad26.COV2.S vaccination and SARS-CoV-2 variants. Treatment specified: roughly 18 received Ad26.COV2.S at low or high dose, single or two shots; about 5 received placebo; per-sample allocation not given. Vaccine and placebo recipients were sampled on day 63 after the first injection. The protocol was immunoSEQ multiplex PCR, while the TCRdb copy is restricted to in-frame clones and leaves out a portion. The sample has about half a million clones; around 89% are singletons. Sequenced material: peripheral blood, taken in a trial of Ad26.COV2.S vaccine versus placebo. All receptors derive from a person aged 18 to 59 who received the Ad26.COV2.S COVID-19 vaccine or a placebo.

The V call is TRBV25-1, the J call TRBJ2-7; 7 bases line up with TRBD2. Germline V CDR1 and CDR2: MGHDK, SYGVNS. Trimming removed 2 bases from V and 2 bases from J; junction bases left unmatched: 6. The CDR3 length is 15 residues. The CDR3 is CASSEGAGMAYEQYF. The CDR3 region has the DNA TGTGCCAGCAGTGAAGGAGCGGGGATGGCCTACGAGCAGTACTTC.

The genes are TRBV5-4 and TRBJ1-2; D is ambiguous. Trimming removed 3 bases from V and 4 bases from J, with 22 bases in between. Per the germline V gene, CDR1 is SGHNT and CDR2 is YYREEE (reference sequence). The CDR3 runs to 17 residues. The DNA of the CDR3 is TGTGCCAGCAGCTCTTCTTCAGGAGGAGGCCGGGGCTATGGCTACACCTTC. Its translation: CASSSSSGGGRGYGYTF.